This T cell receptor beta chain emerged from a study of shared clonotypes between healthy human individuals. Study-wide context: The study drew on a couple of women and a few men aged 18 to 49 as donors.

A few counts support this clone. Other DNA sequences in this sample translate to the same CDR3. The CDR3 runs 13 residues. Germline V gives CDR1 MDHEN, CDR2 SYDVKM. V was cut by 2 bases and J by 1 base, with 5 bases left in between. Some clones are missing from TCRdb's copy, which holds only in-frame ones; the method was immunoSEQ multiplex PCR. This sample has 700,000 or so clones, with 72% found just once. The J gene is TRBJ1-1, the V gene TRBV28; no firm D call. The sequencing input was memory CD4+ T cells sorted from blood. Stated subset: CD45RA-negative fraction. The clonotype was recovered from a woman in her twenties or thirties in good health. The CDR3 bases are TGTGCCAGCAGTTTACGACAGAACACTGAAGCTTTCTTT. This sequence encodes CASSLRQNTEAFF.